This TCR beta chain was recorded in a study of immune evolution from preneoplasia to lung adenocarcinoma. Study summary: HLA loss of heterozygosity: roughly 7.5% AIS, less than 18% MIA, around 33% ADC, none AAH. Study-level findings and limits: Later-stage lesions seemingly showed higher T cell density and diversity than normal lung.

With regard to this clone: Antigen specificity is unknown.

Germline assignment: CDR1 MGHDK and CDR2 SYGVNS. Trimming cost V 2 bases and J 4 bases; bases outside gene matches: 6. This CDR3 spans 15 amino acids. Each case's diagnosis was confirmed by two pathologists on H&E. Sequencing used immunoSEQ multiplex PCR; TCRdb keeps in-frame clones, though not all of them. The sample consists of a few thousand clones, 60% to 80% of them appearing once. The sequencing sample was made of FFPE minimally invasive lung adenocarcinoma tissue. The receptor's source is a person aged 55-80 years with lung adenocarcinoma. The V gene is TRBV25-1, the J gene TRBJ2-7; 9 bases match TRBD2. Here the CDR3 DNA reads TGTGCCAGCAGTGAACTAGCGGGGAATCTGTACGAGCAGTACTTC. This translates into CASSELAGNLYEQYF.